This T cell receptor beta chain was sequenced in a study of blood T cell repertoires in COVID-19. Across the study: Some COVID-19 samples were acute and others convalescent; all came from the United States, Italy and Spain. Nucleic acid was either cDNA or gDNA, and it came from T cells, B-cell-depleted T cells, or PBMCs.

In the study's own analysis: Reference gene primer amplification in the assay estimated nucleated cell counts. The method was immunoSEQ multiplex PCR; TCRdb's version includes in-frame clones alone and lacks a portion of them. Clone size and V and J calls were adopted from that table, with D and trimming inferred from the DNA. Of about 300,000 clones in the sample, 70% to 90% were seen once. Germline V gives CDR1 SGHVS, CDR2 FQNEAQ. Trimming stripped 4 bases from V and 6 bases from J, with 15 bases between. This CDR3 is built from 14 residues. This clone has just one count. V is TRBV7-8 and J is TRBJ1-1; D ambiguous. Sequenced input: peripheral blood. The clonotype was recovered from a man in his sixties or seventies with acute or convalescent COVID-19. The CDR3 nucleotides read TGTGCCAGCAGCTCAATGATAATAAGCCCTGAAGCTTTCTTT. Amino acids: CASSSMIISPEAFF.